This T cell receptor (beta chain) was sequenced for a study of T cell responses to AZD1222 COVID-19 vaccine. This CDR3 is 16 amino acids long. The germline gives CDR1 MGHDK, CDR2 SYGVNS. Trimming shortened V by 2 bases and J by 0 bases, and 11 bases separated the two germline ends. The data were produced by immunoSEQ multiplex PCR, yet TCRdb's version contains in-frame clones alone and is incomplete. The sample has 130,000 to 150,000 clones; about 91% are singletons. The chain has TRBV25-1 and TRBJ2-1, with D perhaps being TRBD1 or TRBD2 (5 bases each). This receptor was identified in an adult in good health. The material was peripheral blood, obtained on day 0 of AZD1222 vaccination. This chain's CDR3 is CASSEKRGGSYNEQFF. CDR3 in DNA: TGTGCCAGCAGTGAAAAGCGTGGGGGCTCCTACAATGAGCAGTTCTTC.